Listed below are T cell receptor beta chains from one sample, sequenced in a study of a mutant IDH1 vaccine in newly diagnosed glioma. The protocol was immunoSEQ multiplex PCR, while the TCRdb copy is restricted to in-frame clones and leaves out a portion. The table records some 30,000 clones, over 75% of them present only once. The antigens these receptors bind are not known. The specimen comprised PBMCs, sampled from a glioma patient whose treatment included an IDH1 peptide vaccine. The receptors were sampled from a man between 35 and 55 years old with glioma. Each CDR3 is given with its conserved first and last residue. Fields, in order: CDR3 length, D gene, V gene, J gene, clone size, CDR3 DNA, CDR3 protein. A D gene is named only where the DNA matches it firmly. For some rows the clone size is stated as once, few or many, or as a class when expanded; others skip it.

len: 14; d_gene: -; v_gene: TRBV28; j_gene: TRBJ2-2; abundance: -; CDR3nt: TGTGCCAGCAAGCCCAGGGCCTACACCGGGGAGCTGTTTTTT; CDR3aa: CASKPRAYTGELFF
len: 19; d_gene: TRBD1; v_gene: TRBV11-2; j_gene: TRBJ1-2; abundance: -; CDR3nt: TGTGCCAGCAGCCCGAGCGCCTCCGGGACAGGGGGCCTTAACTATGGCTACACCTTC; CDR3aa: CASSPSASGTGGLNYGYTF
len: 15; d_gene: TRBD1; v_gene: TRBV28; j_gene: TRBJ2-5; abundance: -; CDR3nt: TGTGCCAGCGGGACCCGGGACAGGGGGCCAGAGACCCAGTACTTC; CDR3aa: CASGTRDRGPETQYF
len: 14; d_gene: TRBD1; v_gene: TRBV4-2; j_gene: TRBJ2-7; abundance: -; CDR3nt: TGTGCCAGCAGCCCTTACAGGGGTTTCAACGAGCAGTACTTC; CDR3aa: CASSPYRGFNEQYF
len: 17; d_gene: -; v_gene: TRBV12-1; j_gene: TRBJ1-3; abundance: -; CDR3nt: TGTGCCAGCAGTTTCGGGAGGATATGGAGCTCTGGAAACACCATATATTTT; CDR3aa: CASSFGRIWSSGNTIYF
len: 14; d_gene: -; v_gene: TRBV28; j_gene: TRBJ1-2; abundance: -; CDR3nt: TGTGCCAGCAGTCGGACACGGGGTTTATATGGCTACACCTTC; CDR3aa: CASSRTRGLYGYTF
len: 15; d_gene: TRBD1; v_gene: TRBV14; j_gene: TRBJ1-4; abundance: once; CDR3nt: TGTGCCAGCAGCCAAGGGGACAGCTATAATGAAAAACTGTTTTTT; CDR3aa: CASSQGDSYNEKLFF
len: 11; d_gene: -; v_gene: TRBV15; j_gene: TRBJ1-2; abundance: -; CDR3nt: TGTGCCACCAGCGGGATCGTCGGCTACACCTTC; CDR3aa: CATSGIVGYTF
len: 16; d_gene: -; v_gene: TRBV7-2; j_gene: TRBJ1-1; abundance: -; CDR3nt: TGTGCCAGCAGCTTAAATCCGCCAGGAGCGAACACTGAAGCTTTCTTT; CDR3aa: CASSLNPPGANTEAFF
len: 16; d_gene: -; v_gene: TRBV18; j_gene: TRBJ2-2; abundance: -; CDR3nt: TGTGCCAGCTCCCGCTTAAGCGGAGGGGCAACCGGGGAGCTGTTTTTT; CDR3aa: CASSRLSGGATGELFF
len: 11; d_gene: -; v_gene: TRBV5-6; j_gene: TRBJ2-7; abundance: -; CDR3nt: TGTGCCAGCAGCTTAGCATACGAGCAGTACTTC; CDR3aa: CASSLAYEQYF
len: 15; d_gene: -; v_gene: TRBV7-6; j_gene: TRBJ2-5; abundance: -; CDR3nt: TGTGCCAGCAGCCAGGGCACAGGATCGGGAGAGACCCAGTACTTC; CDR3aa: CASSQGTGSGETQYF
len: 15; d_gene: TRBD2; v_gene: TRBV11-3; j_gene: TRBJ2-5; abundance: -; CDR3nt: TGTGCCAGCAGCCCGGGGGAGGGGTCCCAAGAGACCCAGTACTTC; CDR3aa: CASSPGEGSQETQYF
len: 13; d_gene: -; v_gene: TRBV7-2; j_gene: TRBJ1-1; abundance: -; CDR3nt: TGTGCCAGCAGCTTTGGGCAGTTAACAGAAGCTTTCTTT; CDR3aa: CASSFGQLTEAFF
len: 16; d_gene: -; v_gene: TRBV5-1; j_gene: TRBJ2-3; abundance: -; CDR3nt: TGCGCCAGCAGCTTTTCCGGGACGGGGAGCACAGATACGCAGTATTTT; CDR3aa: CASSFSGTGSTDTQYF
len: 15; d_gene: TRBD2; v_gene: TRBV9; j_gene: TRBJ2-1; abundance: -; CDR3nt: TGTGCCAGCAGCGTAGGGGCGGGAGAACTCAATGAGCAGTTCTTC; CDR3aa: CASSVGAGELNEQFF
len: 20; d_gene: -; v_gene: TRBV9; j_gene: TRBJ1-3; abundance: -; CDR3nt: TGTGCCAGCAGCGTAGCGAGGGACTCTACCTTACTCGGCTCTGGAAACACCATATATTTT; CDR3aa: CASSVARDSTLLGSGNTIYF
len: 15; d_gene: -; v_gene: TRBV7-9; j_gene: TRBJ1-3; abundance: -; CDR3nt: TGTGCCAGCAGCTTACGACGGCTCTCTGGAAACACCATATATTTT; CDR3aa: CASSLRRLSGNTIYF
len: 13; d_gene: -; v_gene: TRBV29-1; j_gene: TRBJ1-3; abundance: -; CDR3nt: TGCAGCGTCCGTTTGGGGGGCGGGAACACCATATATTTT; CDR3aa: CSVRLGGGNTIYF
len: 17; d_gene: -; v_gene: TRBV7-8; j_gene: TRBJ2-3; abundance: few; CDR3nt: TGTGCCAGCAGCTTAGTAGACCCGGCTTGGGGCACAGATACGCAGTATTTT; CDR3aa: CASSLVDPAWGTDTQYF
len: 16; d_gene: TRBD1; v_gene: TRBV5-1; j_gene: TRBJ2-2; abundance: -; CDR3nt: TGCGCCAGCAGAGCTCAGGGACAGCTAAGCACCGGGGAGCTGTTTTTT; CDR3aa: CASRAQGQLSTGELFF
len: 16; d_gene: -; v_gene: TRBV19; j_gene: TRBJ1-1; abundance: medium-sized; CDR3nt: TGTGCCAGTAGTATCACAGGTAGCCTCTTGGACACTGAAGCTTTCTTT; CDR3aa: CASSITGSLLDTEAFF
len: 15; d_gene: -; v_gene: TRBV6-1; j_gene: TRBJ1-6; abundance: -; CDR3nt: TGTGCCAGCAGTGCGGCGGTTCCGGGGAATTCACCCCTCCACTTT; CDR3aa: CASSAAVPGNSPLHF
len: 15; d_gene: -; v_gene: TRBV6-4; j_gene: TRBJ2-1; abundance: -; CDR3nt: TGTGCCAGCAGTGACTCGAGCGGCGGGATAAATGGGCAGTTCTTC; CDR3aa: CASSDSSGGINGQFF
len: 15; d_gene: TRBD2; v_gene: TRBV19; j_gene: TRBJ2-1; abundance: -; CDR3nt: TGTGCCATTGGCGGGAGCCGCAGCTCCTACAATGAGCAGTTCTTC; CDR3aa: CAIGGSRSSYNEQFF
len: 15; d_gene: TRBD1; v_gene: TRBV19; j_gene: TRBJ1-5; abundance: -; CDR3nt: TGTGCCAGTAGCCCAACAGGGGGCCTCAGACAGCCCCAGCATTTT; CDR3aa: CASSPTGGLRQPQHF
len: 17; d_gene: TRBD2; v_gene: TRBV9; j_gene: TRBJ2-1; abundance: -; CDR3nt: TGTGCCAGCAGCCCTCGGGGGCTAGCGGGAGAGGCAGGTGAGCAGTTCTTC; CDR3aa: CASSPRGLAGEAGEQFF
len: 18; d_gene: TRBD1; v_gene: TRBV6-1; j_gene: TRBJ2-6; abundance: -; CDR3nt: TGTGCCAGCAGTGCCAGGACAGGCGTGAGCGATGGGGCCAACGTCCTGACTTTC; CDR3aa: CASSARTGVSDGANVLTF